Below, 7 T cell receptor beta chains from the same sample are listed, as sequenced in a study of OX40 agonist ivuxolimab in advanced cancers. TCRdb's table, derived via immunoSEQ multiplex PCR, lists solely in-frame clones and lacks some. Found here are roughly 30,000 clones, 88% of them singletons; the top ten hold roughly three fifths. The specimen was CD4+ or CD8+ T cells sorted from blood, collected in a trial of the OX40 agonist ivuxolimab. Receptor source: an adult with an advanced solid tumor such as melanoma, head and neck, liver or kidney cancer.

The chain joins TRBV4-1 to TRBJ2-1; weak D call: TRBD1 (5 bases). Germline loops: CDR1 MGHRA, CDR2 YSYEKL. Trimming left V 0 bases short and J 9 bases short, with 9 bases between. This CDR3 has 13 amino acids. The CDR3, as DNA: TGCGCCAGCAGCCAAGAAGGAAGGGGTGAGCAGTTCTTC. Its protein is CASSQEGRGEQFF.

This sequence joins TRBV6-6 and TRBJ2-5; D remains unclear. The CDR3 runs to 13 residues. CDR1 is MNHNY and CDR2 is SVGAGI in the germline V gene (reference sequence). V was clipped by 3 bases and J by 3 bases, with 8 bases between them. The CDR3 nucleotides read TGTGCCAGCAGTTATTTTGGGGAAGAGACCCAGTACTTC. Amino acid sequence: CASSYFGEETQYF.

In this sample, this clone turned up a few times. The chain is built from TRBV7-9 and TRBJ2-7; 7 bases are a match to TRBD1. The CDR3 contains 14 residues. V shed 5 bases and J 3 bases; nucleotides not matched to a gene: 7. Germline V gene data show CDR1 as SEHNR and CDR2 as FQNEAQ (reference sequence). The CDR3 coding sequence is TGTGCCAGCAGCCACCGGGACAGATTCTACGAGCAGTACTTC. Its translation is CASSHRDRFYEQYF.

V is TRBV2 and J is TRBJ2-1, with no clear D. Trimming shortened V by 7 bases and J by 3 bases, and 7 bases separated the two germline ends. CDR3 length equals 12 residues. Germline CDR1 is SNHLY and CDR2 is FYNNEI. In DNA, the CDR3 is TGTGCCAGCAAAGCCGTCTACAATGAGCAGTTCTTC. Protein sequence: CASKAVYNEQFF.

CDR3 DNA: TGTGCTAGTGGTTTTTCAGGGGACGGCTACACCTTC. Translation gives CASGFSGDGYTF. The chain employs TRBV12-5 and TRBJ1-2; D perhaps matches TRBD1 (6 bases). CDR1 is LGHNT and CDR2 is FRNRAP in the germline V gene. With 3 bases removed from V and 8 bases from J, the gap between germline ends came to 10 bases. This CDR3 has 12 residues.

In this sample, this clone turned up once. The rearrangement links TRBV7-6 to TRBJ2-6, with D hard to call. V was shortened by 0 bases and J by 0 bases, with 6 bases between the two germline ends. The CDR3 covers 16 residues. Germline CDR1 and CDR2: SGHVS and FNYEAQ. The CDR3 bases are TGTGCCAGCAGCTTAGCGTACGGCTCTGGGGCCAACGTCCTGACTTTC. This translates into CASSLAYGSGANVLTF.

The table lists this clone with a count of one. The chain couples TRBV9 to TRBJ2-1; the D is unclear. The CDR3 spans 13 residues. Trimming shortened V by 7 bases and J by 4 bases, and 12 bases separated the two germline ends. Germline CDR1 is SGDLS and CDR2 is YYNGEE. In DNA form, the CDR3 reads TGTGCCAGCTCCCAGAACACTTACAATGAGCAGTTCTTC. Translation gives CASSQNTYNEQFF.